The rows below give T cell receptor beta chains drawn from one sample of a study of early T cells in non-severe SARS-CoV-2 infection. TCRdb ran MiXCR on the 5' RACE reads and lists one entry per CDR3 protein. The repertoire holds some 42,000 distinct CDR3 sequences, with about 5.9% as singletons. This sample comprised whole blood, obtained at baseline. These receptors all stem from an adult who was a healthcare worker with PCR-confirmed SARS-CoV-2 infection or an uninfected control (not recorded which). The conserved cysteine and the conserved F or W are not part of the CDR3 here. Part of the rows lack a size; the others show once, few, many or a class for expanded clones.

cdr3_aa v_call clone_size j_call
ASIEKRGGNNEQF TRBV10-2 - TRBJ2-1
ASSLGEGRGKNEQY TRBV12-3/TRBV12-4 - TRBJ2-7
ASSQGQGYGYT TRBV7-8 - TRBJ1-2
SARNTATNYGYT TRBV20-1 - TRBJ1-2
ASSLRRGGGTDTQY TRBV7-2 few TRBJ2-3
ASSLAGAGATDTQY TRBV7-9 many TRBJ2-3
ASSQDGRRGYT TRBV3-1 - TRBJ1-2
ASSLRGGTDTQY TRBV7-2 many TRBJ2-3
ASSLVGRYEQY TRBV7-6 few TRBJ2-7
ASSYSDGPYEQY TRBV6-5 many TRBJ2-7
ASSQDRTAGYNEQF TRBV3-1 many TRBJ2-1
ASSLAGVSYEQY TRBV28 many TRBJ2-7
ASGKTDTQY TRBV6-6 - TRBJ2-3
ASGKRQVDYGYT TRBV28 - TRBJ1-2
ASSQDSGAKNIQY TRBV4-1 - TRBJ2-4
ASSVAGAREETQY TRBV9 many TRBJ2-5
ASSTGRGGSEAF TRBV11-2 many TRBJ1-1
ASSSSPQDEQF TRBV7-9 many TRBJ2-1
ASSEGQGINEQF TRBV5-1 many TRBJ2-1